A selection of T cell receptor beta chains follows, all from one sample in a study of cytomegalovirus exposure and HLA in healthy donors. TCRdb's table, derived via immunoSEQ multiplex PCR, lists solely in-frame clones and lacks some. The sample has under 200,000 clones, more than 70% seen once; the top ten hold just over 4.5%. Sequenced: PBMCs. The receptors were sampled from a woman aged 50 to 60 in good health and CMV-seropositive. Each CDR3 is given with its conserved first and last residue. The D gene is left open where the match is weak. A row's size may be missing; if present it is once, few, many or a size class.

v_call	j_call	cdr3_length	clone_size	d_call	cdr3_nt	cdr3_aa
TRBV4-1	TRBJ1-1	13	NA	NA	TGCGCCAGCAGCCAAGAAGACGAGCTGAGGGCTTTCTTT	CASSQEDELRAFF
TRBV5-1	TRBJ2-7	15	NA	TRBD1	TGCGCCAGCAGCATAGACAGGGGCGACTCCTACGAGCAGTACTTC	CASSIDRGDSYEQYF
TRBV30	TRBJ1-3	13	NA	NA	TGTGCCTGGAGTGTAGGGGTTGGAAACACCATATATTTT	CAWSVGVGNTIYF
TRBV5-5	TRBJ2-7	16	few	TRBD1	TGTGCCAGCAGCCTGCCGGGACAGGGAATTTCCCACGAGCAGTACTTC	CASSLPGQGISHEQYF
TRBV19	TRBJ1-5	14	NA	TRBD1	TGTGCCAGTAGTAAGGGACAGGACAATCAGCCCCAGCATTTT	CASSKGQDNQPQHF
TRBV10-1	TRBJ2-7	10	NA	TRBD2	TGCGCCAGCGGGAGGGGAGAGCAGTACTTC	CASGRGEQYF
TRBV5-1	TRBJ2-3	14	NA	TRBD2	TGCGCCAGCAGCTTGTGGGGGGGAGGAGATACGCAGTATTTT	CASSLWGGGDTQYF
TRBV12-5	TRBJ2-1	15	NA	TRBD1	TGTGCTAGTGGTTTGGGGACAGGGGGCAAGGATGAGCAGTTCTTC	CASGLGTGGKDEQFF
TRBV27	TRBJ1-2	13	NA	NA	TGTGCCAGCAGTTCGGGAGGGCCCTATGGCTACACCTTC	CASSSGGPYGYTF
TRBV30	TRBJ2-1	14	NA	TRBD1	TGTGCCTGGAGTCGTCCGGACAGGCGGAATGAGCAGTTCTTC	CAWSRPDRRNEQFF
TRBV9	TRBJ1-1	14	NA	TRBD1	TGTGCCAGCAGCGTATCTGGGGACAGAGGGGAAGCTTTCTTT	CASSVSGDRGEAFF
TRBV4-1	TRBJ1-2	12	NA	NA	TGCGCCAGCAGCCAAGCTACGGGAGGCTACACCTTC	CASSQATGGYTF
TRBV19	TRBJ1-5	15	NA	TRBD1	TGTGCCGGACAGGCCGTCGCCAATAGCAATCAGCCCCAGCATTTT	CAGQAVANSNQPQHF
TRBV6-5	TRBJ1-3	16	NA	NA	TGTGCCAGCAGTTACTCGCGCGGATTCTCTGGAAACACCATATATTTT	CASSYSRGFSGNTIYF
TRBV21-1	TRBJ2-7	18	NA	NA	TGTGCCAGCAGCAAAGCGCCCAGCACCGGGAGGGCCAACTACGAGCAGTACTTC	CASSKAPSTGRANYEQYF
TRBV2	TRBJ1-1	16	few	NA	TGTGCCAGCAGTGAAGCGCTTCAGGGGCCGGTGGCTGAAGCTTTCTTT	CASSEALQGPVAEAFF
TRBV5-1	TRBJ1-4	13	NA	NA	TGCGCCAGCAGCTTGGAGAGGGGAGGGCAACTGTTTTTT	CASSLERGGQLFF
TRBV7-3	TRBJ2-3	15	NA	TRBD1	TGTGCCAGCAGCCTCGGACAGGGGAGCACAGATACGCAGTATTTT	CASSLGQGSTDTQYF
TRBV7-9	TRBJ1-5	12	once	NA	TGTTCCAGCAGCTTCGACTATCAGCCCCAGCATTTT	CSSSFDYQPQHF
TRBV28	TRBJ1-2	13	once	NA	TGTGCCAGCAGTCCGCCCCAGGATGTGATACCAACCTTC	CASSPPQDVIPTF
TRBV5-4	TRBJ2-1	15	NA	TRBD1	TGTGCCAGCAGCTCGGACAGGGGGATCAACAATGAGCAGTTCTTC	CASSSDRGINNEQFF
TRBV25-1	TRBJ2-1	18	NA	TRBD2	TGTGCCAGCAGTGATAAATCGGCTAGCGGGGGATTTGGGAATGAGCAGTTCTTC	CASSDKSASGGFGNEQFF
TRBV5-4	TRBJ1-6	13	NA	TRBD1	TGTGCCAGCAGCGGACAGGAAAATTCACCCCTCCACTTT	CASSGQENSPLHF
TRBV5-1	TRBJ2-5	12	NA	NA	TGCGCCAGCAGCGCAGTACAAGAGACCCAGTACTTC	CASSAVQETQYF
TRBV6-1	TRBJ2-7	14	NA	NA	TGTGCCAGCAGTGCCTCTACTCTCGTTTACGAGCAGTACTTC	CASSASTLVYEQYF
TRBV6-6	TRBJ1-3	16	NA	NA	TGTGCCAGCAGTTACTCGAGTGGTTTGTCTGGAAACACCATATATTTT	CASSYSSGLSGNTIYF
TRBV11-2	TRBJ2-1	15	NA	NA	TGTGCCAGCAGCCTCGGACTGTCAGGCGCCAATGAGCAGTTCTTC	CASSLGLSGANEQFF
TRBV7-8	TRBJ1-1	15	NA	TRBD1	TGTGCCAGCAGCTCCGGAGGGGGCGGGAACACTGAAGCTTTCTTT	CASSSGGGGNTEAFF
TRBV6-1	TRBJ2-1	14	NA	TRBD2	TGTGCCGGACATAGCGGGAGTTTTAAGAATGAGCAGTTCTTC	CAGHSGSFKNEQFF
TRBV18	TRBJ2-2	13	NA	NA	TGTGCCAGCCTCGGCGAGGGGGCCGGGGAGCTGTTTTTT	CASLGEGAGELFF
TRBV5-7	TRBJ1-1	14	NA	NA	TGTGCCAGCAGCTTGACGGGGGGGGGCACTGAAGCTTTCTTT	CASSLTGGGTEAFF
TRBV10-3	TRBJ1-2	15	NA	TRBD1	TGTGCCATCAGAGAATGGACAGGGACCTCCTATGGCTACACCTTC	CAIREWTGTSYGYTF
TRBV27	TRBJ2-3	15	few	NA	TGTGCCAGCAGTTTTTCTGCGCGTAACACAGATACGCAGTATTTT	CASSFSARNTDTQYF
TRBV6-5	TRBJ2-3	15	NA	TRBD2	TGTGCCAGCAGGCCTAGCGGGAGAGGCACAGATACGCAGTATTTT	CASRPSGRGTDTQYF
TRBV28	TRBJ2-7	15	NA	TRBD1	TGTGCCAGCAGTAACCGGGACAGGAGCTCCTACGAGCAGTACTTC	CASSNRDRSSYEQYF
TRBV28	TRBJ2-3	16	NA	NA	TGTGCCAGCAGCGCTAATGGGGAGGAAGTGGTAGATACGCAGTATTTT	CASSANGEEVVDTQYF
TRBV28	TRBJ2-6	18	once	TRBD1	TGTGCCAGCAGTCGTCCGGGACAGAAAGCGACTGGGGCCAACGTCCTGACTTTC	CASSRPGQKATGANVLTF
TRBV30	TRBJ2-3	12	NA	NA	TGTGCCTGGAGTGTAAGGAGCGGGCCGCAGTATTTT	CAWSVRSGPQYF
TRBV7-2	TRBJ1-2	17	NA	NA	TGTGCCAGCAGCTTAGGAGGTTTTGCCAGGAGGATTGGTGGCTACACCTTC	CASSLGGFARRIGGYTF
TRBV4-2	TRBJ2-6	16	NA	NA	TGTGCCAGCAGCCAAGTCGGGAACTCTGGGGCCAACGTCCTGACTTTC	CASSQVGNSGANVLTF
TRBV25-1	TRBJ1-5	14	NA	TRBD1	TGTGCCAGCCGAGGGACAGGGCTTCATCAGCCCCAGCATTTT	CASRGTGLHQPQHF
TRBV2	TRBJ1-5	12	NA	TRBD1	TGTGCCAGCAGTCGGACAGGGTTAGCCCAGCATTTT	CASSRTGLAQHF
TRBV5-1	TRBJ1-5	15	NA	TRBD1	TGCGCCAGCAGCTTCGTGGGACAGCCCAATCAGCCCCAGCATTTT	CASSFVGQPNQPQHF
TRBV7-9	TRBJ1-1	16	few	NA	TGTGCCAGCAGCTTACAGGCAGGGGCCCAGAACACTGAAGCTTTCTTT	CASSLQAGAQNTEAFF
TRBV27	TRBJ1-5	13	many	TRBD1	TGTGCCAGCAGTTCGCGACAGGGTGAGCCCCAGCATTTT	CASSSRQGEPQHF
TRBV6-5	TRBJ1-6	16	NA	NA	TGTGCCAGCAGTTCCCCGGGGGAGCGGATTAATTCACCCCTCCACTTT	CASSSPGERINSPLHF
TRBV12-1	TRBJ2-7	14	NA	NA	TGTGCCAGCAGCCGGCAAAGGGACAGGGCCGAGCAGTACTTC	CASSRQRDRAEQYF
TRBV10-3	TRBJ2-1	13	NA	TRBD2	TGTGCCATCAGTGAAACTGGCGGGGGGCCGGGAGTCTTC	CAISETGGGPGVF
TRBV7-8	TRBJ2-7	14	NA	NA	TGTGCCAGCAGCTTGACGGGGAGGTCGTACGAGCAGTACTTC	CASSLTGRSYEQYF
TRBV29-1	TRBJ2-3	13	NA	NA	TGCAGCGTCGCACAGGTTGGGGCAGATACGCAGTATTTT	CSVAQVGADTQYF
TRBV5-4	TRBJ2-4	13	few	TRBD2	TGTGCCAGCAGCTTGGTAGCGGGGGACATTCAGTACTTC	CASSLVAGDIQYF